The 20 T cell receptor beta chains reported below all come from one sample, sequenced in a study of cytomegalovirus exposure and HLA in healthy donors. Assay used: immunoSEQ multiplex PCR; TCRdb lists only in-frame clones, some missing. Altogether 200,000 or so clones are present, around nine tenths being singletons, with the ten largest covering roughly 3%. Sequenced input: PBMCs. These receptors were obtained from a woman between 18 and 29 years old in good health and CMV-seronegative.

As regards this clone: Other DNA sequences in this specimen translate into the identical CDR3. V usage is TRBV6-6 and J usage is TRBJ2-3; 8 nucleotides agree with TRBD2. The CDR3 contains 14 residues. The V segment lost 0 bases and the J segment 4 bases; nucleotides outside the gene matches: 0. The germline V gene has CDR1 MNHNY and CDR2 SVGAGI (reference sequence). The CDR3 region is CASSYSAGADTQYF. As DNA, the CDR3 is TGTGCCAGCAGTTACTCAGCGGGAGCAGATACGCAGTATTTT.

This sequence joins TRBV5-1 and TRBJ2-1, with 10 bases identical to TRBD2. The CDR3 extends over 19 amino acids. In germline, CDR1 is SGHRS, CDR2 YFSETQ. With V trimmed by 1 base and J by 5 bases, 15 bases remained unmatched. This CDR3 reads CASSLRASGSQGGNNEQFF. CDR3 coding DNA: TGCGCCAGCAGCTTGCGAGCTAGCGGGAGCCAAGGGGGAAACAATGAGCAGTTCTTC.

The CDR3 spells CASSLAPSGGATDTQYF. The CDR3 nucleotides are TGCGCCAGCAGCTTGGCCCCTAGCGGTGGAGCTACAGATACGCAGTATTTT. This chain connects TRBV5-1 to TRBJ2-3; 7 nucleotides line up with TRBD2. The CDR3 contains 17 residues. Per the germline V gene, CDR1 is SGHRS and CDR2 is YFSETQ. With 0 bases clipped from V and 3 bases from J, the junction kept 10 bases outside the gene matches.

The chain links TRBV29-1 to TRBJ2-4, with unresolved D. CDR1 is SQVTM and CDR2 is ANQGSEA in the germline V gene. The CDR3 length is 12 residues. The V end lost 0 bases, the J end lost 6 bases, and 6 bases lay between the germline ends. CDR3 coding DNA: TGCAGCGTTGAAGACAGTTCAAACATTCAGTACTTC. It translates to CSVEDSSNIQYF.

The chain combines TRBV29-1 with TRBJ2-7; TRBD1 matches 8 bases. J lost 2 bases, V lost 5 bases, and 11 bases had no gene match. Germline lookup yields CDR1 SQVTM and CDR2 ANQGSEA. This CDR3 has 15 residues. Written as DNA, the CDR3 is TGCAGCGTTAAGGGTGAGGACAGGGTTCCCTACGAGCAGTACTTC. It yields the protein CSVKGEDRVPYEQYF.

The chain links TRBV28 to TRBJ1-3, with 9 bases aligning to TRBD1. The ends lost 6 bases at V and 8 bases at J; junction bases unmatched: 5. The CDR3 is made up of 13 amino acids. CDR1 and CDR2 from the germline V gene are MDHEN and SYDVKM. CDR3 region: CASSQTGGDTIYF. The CDR3 region has the DNA TGTGCCAGCAGCCAGACAGGGGGGGACACCATATATTTT.

The CDR3 loop reads CASSMLAGGAYEQYF. CDR3 DNA sequence: TGTGCCAGCAGCATGCTAGCGGGAGGGGCCTACGAGCAGTACTTC. This chain uses TRBV7-8 with TRBJ2-7; TRBD2 aligns across 12 bases. J was trimmed by 2 bases and V by 5 bases; bases with no gene match: 4. The germline CDR1 and CDR2 sequences are SGHVS and FQNEAQ. CDR3 length equals 15 residues.

This sequence joins TRBV28 and TRBJ1-2; possible D gene TRBD1, 6 bases. The V and J ends lost 3 bases and 4 bases respectively, with 12 bases between them. The CDR3 covers 14 residues. Germline CDR1 and CDR2: MDHEN and SYDVKM. CDR3 bases: TGTGCCAGCAGTTTTTCCAGGGGTAGCTATGGCTACACCTTC. Translation: CASSFSRGSYGYTF.

The chain combines TRBV29-1 with TRBJ2-2, with 15 bases aligning to TRBD2. This CDR3 comprises 14 residues. With 6 bases clipped from V and 8 bases from J, the junction kept 4 bases outside the gene matches. Germline V gene lookup returns CDR1 SQVTM and CDR2 ANQGSEA. The CDR3 DNA follows: TGCAGCGTACGGACTAGCGGGGGGGGAGGGGAGCTGTTTTTT. Its protein product is CSVRTSGGGGELFF.

This clone came up once. This sequence joins TRBV15 and TRBJ2-2; no clear D. The CDR3 loop spans 15 amino acids. CDR1 and CDR2 (germline): LNHNV, YYDKDF (reference sequence). Between the trimmed V and J ends, which lost 0 bases and 1 base, there was a span of 6 bases. CDR3 nucleotides: TGTGCCACCAGCAGAGATTCCGGGAACACCGGGGAGCTGTTTTTT. This sequence encodes CATSRDSGNTGELFF.

This chain joins TRBV30 and TRBJ2-3; D may be TRBD1 (5 bases). This CDR3 region has 11 residues. Germline V gene lookup returns CDR1 GTSNPN and CDR2 SVGIG (reference sequence). The V and J ends lost 7 bases and 4 bases respectively, with 9 bases between them. The CDR3 spells CASGPPDTQYF. CDR3 coding DNA: TGTGCCTCAGGGCCACCAGATACGCAGTATTTT. Complete variable domain (other parts from reference TRBV30 and TRBJ2-3): SQTIHQWPATLVQPVGSPLSLECTVEGTSNPNLYWYRQAAGRGLQLLFYSVGIGQISSEVPQNLSASRPQDRQFILSSKKLLLSDSGFYLCASGPPDTQYFGPGTRLTVL.

The chain employs TRBV6-1 and TRBJ2-3; 11 nucleotides line up with TRBD2. Germline V gene data show CDR1 as MNHNS and CDR2 as SASEGT. The CDR3 extends over 15 amino acids. Trimming cost V 4 bases and J 5 bases; bases outside gene matches: 5. The CDR3 DNA reads as TGTGCCAGCAGTGGATTAGCGGGAGGGAAAGATACGCAGTATTTT. Translating it yields CASSGLAGGKDTQYF.

The chain has TRBV4-1 and TRBJ2-4, with 10 nucleotides matching TRBD2. Per the germline V gene, CDR1 is MGHRA and CDR2 is YSYEKL. Germline trimming cut 2 bases from V and 0 bases from J; bases unmatched to any gene: 16. This CDR3 contains 21 residues. CDR3 protein: CASSQYTRASGSRVAKNIQYF. As DNA, the CDR3 is TGCGCCAGCAGCCAATACACCCGGGCTAGCGGGAGTCGAGTAGCCAAAAACATTCAGTACTTC.

CDR3 in amino acids: CASSELTSGVHEQYF. The CDR3 DNA reads TGCGCCAGCAGTGAGTTGACTAGCGGGGTCCACGAGCAGTACTTC. This chain connects TRBV10-2 to TRBJ2-7, with 11 bases fitting TRBD2. J gave up 5 bases and V 1 base, and 4 bases lay outside the gene matches. The CDR3 covers 15 residues. Germline V gives CDR1 WSHSY, CDR2 SAAADI.

The V and J genes are TRBV28 and TRBJ1-2, with 9 bases lining up with TRBD1. J was trimmed by 6 bases and V by 9 bases; bases with no gene match: 8. Germline CDR1 reads MDHEN; CDR2 reads SYDVKM. The CDR3 totals 13 residues. The CDR3 nucleotides read TGTGCCAGTTACGTCACAGGGGGCGATGGCTACACCTTC. It yields the protein CASYVTGGDGYTF.

The chain joins TRBV27 to TRBJ2-3; the D is unclear. V was cut by 2 bases and J by 2 bases, with 8 bases left in between. The CDR3 contains 14 residues. Germline V lookup: CDR1 MNHEY, CDR2 SMNVEV (reference sequence). The CDR3 DNA is TGTGCCAGCAGTTTAAGTCCAGTCACAGATACGCAGTATTTT. The encoded protein is CASSLSPVTDTQYF.

This clone was found once. V usage is TRBV29-1 and J usage is TRBJ2-7; 9 bases are a match to TRBD2. J was trimmed by 1 base and V by 4 bases; bases with no gene match: 2. CDR3 length: 13 amino acids. Germline V gives CDR1 SQVTM, CDR2 ANQGSEA. This CDR3 is CSVVAGVSYEQYF. As DNA, the CDR3 is TGCAGCGTTGTAGCGGGAGTATCCTACGAGCAGTACTTC.

The rearrangement joins TRBV15 to TRBJ1-1; D may be TRBD1 (5 bases). The CDR3 contains 13 residues. CDR1 is LNHNV, CDR2 YYDKDF, per germline (reference sequence). V dropped 3 bases and J dropped 1 base, with 6 bases sitting between them. CDR3 nucleotide sequence: TGTGCCACCAGCAGTGGACAGAACACTGAAGCTTTCTTT. This translates into CATSSGQNTEAFF.

The chain carries TRBV2 and TRBJ2-1; 15 nucleotides match TRBD2. Germline lookup yields CDR1 SNHLY and CDR2 FYNNEI. V shed 6 bases, J shed 8 bases, and the junction held 5 bases outside the gene matches. The length of the CDR3 is 15 residues. The CDR3 coding sequence is TGTGCCAGCAGCGCCGGGACTAGCGGGGGGTATGAGCAGTTCTTC. Encoded protein: CASSAGTSGGYEQFF.

V gene TRBV27 combines with J gene TRBJ2-7; the match to TRBD2 covers 9 bases. Germline V lookup: CDR1 MNHEY, CDR2 SMNVEV (reference sequence). This CDR3 region has 15 residues. V trimming: 4 bases; J trimming: 2 bases; junction bases outside the gene matches: 6. CDR3 sequence reads: CASSYGSGSPYEQYF. The CDR3 nucleotides read TGTGCCAGCAGTTACGGTAGCGGGAGTCCCTACGAGCAGTACTTC.